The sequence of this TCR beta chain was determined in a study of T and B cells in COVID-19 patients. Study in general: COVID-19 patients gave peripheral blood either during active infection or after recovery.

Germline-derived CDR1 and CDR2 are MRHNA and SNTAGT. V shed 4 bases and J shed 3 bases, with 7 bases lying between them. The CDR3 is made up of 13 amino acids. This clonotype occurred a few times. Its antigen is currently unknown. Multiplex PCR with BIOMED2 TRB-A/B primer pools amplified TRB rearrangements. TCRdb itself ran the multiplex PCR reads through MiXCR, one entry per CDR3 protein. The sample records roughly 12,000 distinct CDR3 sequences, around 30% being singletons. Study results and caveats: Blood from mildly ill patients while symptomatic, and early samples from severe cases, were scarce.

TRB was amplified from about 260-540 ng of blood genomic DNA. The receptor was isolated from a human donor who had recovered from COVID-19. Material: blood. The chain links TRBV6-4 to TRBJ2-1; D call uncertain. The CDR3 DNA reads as TGTGCCAGCAGTGTCACTCGCTACAATGAGCAGTTCTTC. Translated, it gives CASSVTRYNEQFF.